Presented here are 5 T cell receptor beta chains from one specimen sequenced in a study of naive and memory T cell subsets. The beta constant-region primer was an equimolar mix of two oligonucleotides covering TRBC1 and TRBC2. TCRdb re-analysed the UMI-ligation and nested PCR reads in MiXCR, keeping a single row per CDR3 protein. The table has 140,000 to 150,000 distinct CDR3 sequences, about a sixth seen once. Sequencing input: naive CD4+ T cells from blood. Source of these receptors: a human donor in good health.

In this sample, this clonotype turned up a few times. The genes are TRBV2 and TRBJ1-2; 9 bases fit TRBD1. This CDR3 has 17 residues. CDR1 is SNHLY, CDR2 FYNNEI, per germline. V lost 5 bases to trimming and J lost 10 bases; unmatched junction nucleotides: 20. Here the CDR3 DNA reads TGTGCCAGCAGTTTACAGGGGGCGAGTGTTCTAACTATGGCCTACACCTTC. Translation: CASSLQGASVLTMAYTF.

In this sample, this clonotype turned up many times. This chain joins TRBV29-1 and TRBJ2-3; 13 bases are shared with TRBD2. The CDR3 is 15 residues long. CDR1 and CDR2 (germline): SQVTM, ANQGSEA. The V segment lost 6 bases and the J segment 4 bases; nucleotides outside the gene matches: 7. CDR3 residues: CSVDRTSGSADTQYF. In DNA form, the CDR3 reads TGCAGCGTCGACCGGACTAGCGGGAGTGCAGATACGCAGTATTTT.

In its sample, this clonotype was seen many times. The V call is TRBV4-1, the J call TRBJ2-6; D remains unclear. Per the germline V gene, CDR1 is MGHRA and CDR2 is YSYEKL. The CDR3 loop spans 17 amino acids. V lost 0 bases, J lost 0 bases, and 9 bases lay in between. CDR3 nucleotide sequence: TGCGCCAGCAGCCAAGATACTGTCTCCTCTGGGGCCAACGTCCTGACTTTC. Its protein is CASSQDTVSSGANVLTF.

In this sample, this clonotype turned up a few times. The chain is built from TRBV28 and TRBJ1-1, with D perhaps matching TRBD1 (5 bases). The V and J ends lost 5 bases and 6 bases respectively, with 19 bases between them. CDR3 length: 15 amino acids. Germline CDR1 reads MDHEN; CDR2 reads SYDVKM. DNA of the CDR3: TGTGCCAGCAGTAACAGCCCGGGACCGACTCCTGAAGCTTTCTTT. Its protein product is CASSNSPGPTPEAFF.

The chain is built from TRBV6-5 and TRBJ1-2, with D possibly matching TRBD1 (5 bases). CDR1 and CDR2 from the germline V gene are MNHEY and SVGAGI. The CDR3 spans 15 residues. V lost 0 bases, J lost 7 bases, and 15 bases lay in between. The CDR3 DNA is TGTGCCAGCAGTTACTCGTATCTTCCCCAGGGTGGCTACACCTTC. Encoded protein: CASSYSYLPQGGYTF.